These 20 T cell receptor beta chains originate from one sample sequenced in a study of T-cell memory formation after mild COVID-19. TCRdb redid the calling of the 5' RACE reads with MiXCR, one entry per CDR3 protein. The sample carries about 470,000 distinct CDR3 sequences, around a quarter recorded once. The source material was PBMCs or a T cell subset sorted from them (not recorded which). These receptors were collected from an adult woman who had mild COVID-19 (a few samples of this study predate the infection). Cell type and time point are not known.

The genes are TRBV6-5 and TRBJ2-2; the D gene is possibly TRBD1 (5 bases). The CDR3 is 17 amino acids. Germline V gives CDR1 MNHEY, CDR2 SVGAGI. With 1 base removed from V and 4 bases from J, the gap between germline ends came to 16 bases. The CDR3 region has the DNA TGTGCCAGCAGTTACTGGCCAGGGCTGATTAGCACCGGGGAGCTGTTTTTT. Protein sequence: CASSYWPGLISTGELFF.

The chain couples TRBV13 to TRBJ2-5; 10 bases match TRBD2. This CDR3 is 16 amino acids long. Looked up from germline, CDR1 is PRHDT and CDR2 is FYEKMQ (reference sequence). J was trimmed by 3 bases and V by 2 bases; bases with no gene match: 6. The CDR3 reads CASSLTLAGDEETQYF. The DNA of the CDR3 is TGTGCCAGCAGCTTAACGCTAGCGGGAGACGAAGAGACCCAGTACTTC.

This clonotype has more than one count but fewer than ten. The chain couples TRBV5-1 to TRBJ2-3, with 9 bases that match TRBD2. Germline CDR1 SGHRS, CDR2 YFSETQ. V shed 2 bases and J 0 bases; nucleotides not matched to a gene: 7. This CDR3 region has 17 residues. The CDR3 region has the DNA TGCGCCAGCAGCTTTACTCCTAGCGGGGAGAGCACAGATACGCAGTATTTT. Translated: CASSFTPSGESTDTQYF.

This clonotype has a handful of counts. Here the CDR3 reads CASSLKDFYEQYF. CDR3 DNA sequence: TGTGCCAGCAGCTTAAAAGACTTCTACGAGCAGTACTTC. The V and J genes are TRBV7-2 and TRBJ2-7; D gene ambiguous. Trimming cost V 2 bases and J 3 bases, with 8 bases left between them. The CDR3 runs 13 residues. Per germline, CDR1 SGHTA and CDR2 FQGNSA.

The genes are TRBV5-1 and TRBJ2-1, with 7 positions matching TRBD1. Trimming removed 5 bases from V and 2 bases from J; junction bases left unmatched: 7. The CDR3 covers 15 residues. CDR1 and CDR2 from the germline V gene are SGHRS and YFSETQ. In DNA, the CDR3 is TGCGCCAGCAGTACCGGGACAGAGGCCTACAATGAGCAGTTCTTC. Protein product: CASSTGTEAYNEQFF.

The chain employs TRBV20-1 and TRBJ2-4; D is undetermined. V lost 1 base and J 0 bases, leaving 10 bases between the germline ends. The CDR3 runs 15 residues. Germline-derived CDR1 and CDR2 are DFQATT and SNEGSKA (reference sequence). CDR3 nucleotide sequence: TGCAGTGCTAGAGTCACAGTCAAAGCCAAAAACATTCAGTACTTC. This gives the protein CSARVTVKAKNIQYF.

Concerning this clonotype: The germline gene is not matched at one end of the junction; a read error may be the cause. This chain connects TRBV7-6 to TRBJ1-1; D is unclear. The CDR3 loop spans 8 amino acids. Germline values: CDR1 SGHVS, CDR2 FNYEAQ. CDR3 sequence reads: CASRLAFF. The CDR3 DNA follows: TGTGCCAGCAGATTAGCTTTCTTT.

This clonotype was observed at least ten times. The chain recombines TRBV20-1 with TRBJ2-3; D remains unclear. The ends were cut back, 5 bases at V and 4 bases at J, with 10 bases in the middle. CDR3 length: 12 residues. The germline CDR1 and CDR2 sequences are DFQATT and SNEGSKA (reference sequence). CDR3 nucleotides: TGCAGTGCTCATAAGGGCGCAGATACGCAGTATTTT. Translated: CSAHKGADTQYF.

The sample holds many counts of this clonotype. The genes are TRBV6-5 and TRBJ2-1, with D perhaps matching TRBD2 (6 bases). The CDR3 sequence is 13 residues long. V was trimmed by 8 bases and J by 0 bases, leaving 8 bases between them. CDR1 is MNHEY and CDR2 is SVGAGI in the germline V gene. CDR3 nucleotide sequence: TGTGCCAGCTTCGGGAGCTCCTACAATGAGCAGTTCTTC. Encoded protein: CASFGSSYNEQFF.

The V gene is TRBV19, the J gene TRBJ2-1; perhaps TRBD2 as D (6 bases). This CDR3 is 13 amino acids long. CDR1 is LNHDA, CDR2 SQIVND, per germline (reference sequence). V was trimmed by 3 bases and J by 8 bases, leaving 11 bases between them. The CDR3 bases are TGTGCCAGTAGTATCGTTGGAGGGGATGAGCAGTTCTTC. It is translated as CASSIVGGDEQFF.

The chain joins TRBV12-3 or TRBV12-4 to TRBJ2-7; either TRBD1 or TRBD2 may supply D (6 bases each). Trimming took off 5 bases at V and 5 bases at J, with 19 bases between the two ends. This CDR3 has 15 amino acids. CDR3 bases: TGTGCCAGCAGTCCTGGTGGGGGGCCTAGGAACGAGCAGTACTTC. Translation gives CASSPGGGPRNEQYF.

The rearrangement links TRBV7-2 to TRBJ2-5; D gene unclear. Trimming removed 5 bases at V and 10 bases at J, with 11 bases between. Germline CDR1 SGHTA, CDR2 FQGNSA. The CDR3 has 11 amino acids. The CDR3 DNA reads TGTGCCAGCAGCCTAGGGATAGACCAGTACTTC. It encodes CASSLGIDQYF.

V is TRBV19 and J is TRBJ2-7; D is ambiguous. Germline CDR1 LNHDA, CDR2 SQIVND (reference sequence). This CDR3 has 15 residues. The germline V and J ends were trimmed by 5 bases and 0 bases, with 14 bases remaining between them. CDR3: CASSVGWPGSYEQYF. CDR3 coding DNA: TGTGCCAGTAGTGTGGGGTGGCCTGGCTCCTACGAGCAGTACTTC.

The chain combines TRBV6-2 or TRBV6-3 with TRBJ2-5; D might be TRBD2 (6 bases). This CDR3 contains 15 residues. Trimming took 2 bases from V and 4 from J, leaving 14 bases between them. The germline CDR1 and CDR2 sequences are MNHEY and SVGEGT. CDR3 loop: CASSYRPLGGETQYF. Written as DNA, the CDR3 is TGTGCCAGCAGTTACCGGCCACTGGGGGGAGAGACCCAGTACTTC.

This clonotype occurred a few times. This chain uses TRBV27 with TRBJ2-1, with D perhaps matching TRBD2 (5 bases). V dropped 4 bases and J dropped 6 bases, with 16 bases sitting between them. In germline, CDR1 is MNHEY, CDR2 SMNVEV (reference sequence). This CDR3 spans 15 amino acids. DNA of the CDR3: TGTGCCAGCAGTTCGTCGAGGGTCAATATCAATGAGCAGTTCTTC. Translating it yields CASSSSRVNINEQFF.

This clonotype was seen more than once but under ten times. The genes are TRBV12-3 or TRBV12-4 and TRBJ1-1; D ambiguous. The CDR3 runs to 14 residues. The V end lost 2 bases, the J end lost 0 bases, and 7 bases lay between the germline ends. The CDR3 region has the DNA TGTGCCAGCAGTTTATTCGCCCTGAACACTGAAGCTTTCTTT. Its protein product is CASSLFALNTEAFF.

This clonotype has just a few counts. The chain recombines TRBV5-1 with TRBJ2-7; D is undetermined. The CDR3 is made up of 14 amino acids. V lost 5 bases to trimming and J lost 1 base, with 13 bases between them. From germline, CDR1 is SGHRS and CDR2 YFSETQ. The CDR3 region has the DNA TGCGCCAGCAGAGGAGACCTTGGGTCCTACGAGCAGTACTTC. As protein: CASRGDLGSYEQYF. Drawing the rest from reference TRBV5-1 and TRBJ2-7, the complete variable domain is KAGVTQTPRYLIKTRGQQVTLSCSPISGHRSVSWYQQTPGQGLQFLFEYFSETQRNKGNFPGRFSGRQFSNSRSEMNVSTLELGDSALYLCASRGDLGSYEQYFGPGTRLTVT.

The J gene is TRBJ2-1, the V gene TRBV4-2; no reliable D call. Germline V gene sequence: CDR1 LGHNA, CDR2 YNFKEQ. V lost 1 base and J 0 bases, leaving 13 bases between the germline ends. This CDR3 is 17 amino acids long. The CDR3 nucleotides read TGTGCCAGCAGCCAAGTTTGGGCGAGAAGCTCCTACAATGAGCAGTTCTTC. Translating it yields CASSQVWARSSYNEQFF.

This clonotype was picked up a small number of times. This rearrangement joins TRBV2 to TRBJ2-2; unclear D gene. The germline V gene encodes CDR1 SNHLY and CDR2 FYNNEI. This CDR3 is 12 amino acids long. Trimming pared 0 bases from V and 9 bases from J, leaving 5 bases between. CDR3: CASSEAGRELFF. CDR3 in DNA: TGTGCCAGCAGTGAAGCTGGCAGGGAGCTGTTTTTT.

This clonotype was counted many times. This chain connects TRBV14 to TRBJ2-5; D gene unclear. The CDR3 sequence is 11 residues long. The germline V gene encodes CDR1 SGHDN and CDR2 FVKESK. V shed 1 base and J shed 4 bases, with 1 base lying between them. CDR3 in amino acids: CASSQVETQYF. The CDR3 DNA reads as TGTGCCAGCAGCCAAGTAGAGACCCAGTACTTC.